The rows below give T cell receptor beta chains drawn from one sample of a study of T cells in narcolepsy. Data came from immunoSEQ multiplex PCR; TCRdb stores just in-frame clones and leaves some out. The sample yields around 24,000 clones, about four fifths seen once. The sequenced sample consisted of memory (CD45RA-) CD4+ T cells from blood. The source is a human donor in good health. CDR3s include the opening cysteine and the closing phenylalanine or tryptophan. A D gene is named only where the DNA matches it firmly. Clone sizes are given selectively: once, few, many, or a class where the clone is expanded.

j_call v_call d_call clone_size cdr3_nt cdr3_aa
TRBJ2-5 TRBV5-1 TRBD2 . TGCGCCAGCAGCTTAGCGGGGGTCCCACAAGAGACCCAGTACTTC CASSLAGVPQETQYF
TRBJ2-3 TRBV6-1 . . TGTGCCAGCAGTGAGTTAAGAAGCGGGGATACGCAGTATTTT CASSELRSGDTQYF
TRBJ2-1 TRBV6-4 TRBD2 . TGTGCCAGCAGTGCCGGGACTAGCGGGAGGGCCAGTGAGCAGTTCTTC CASSAGTSGRASEQFF
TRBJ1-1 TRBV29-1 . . TGCAGCGTTGTTTCGGCAGAGAACACTGAAGCTTTCTTT CSVVSAENTEAFF
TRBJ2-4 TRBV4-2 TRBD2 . TGTGCCAGCAGCCGCCTAGCGGGGGGTGAACTAGCCAAAAACATTCAGTACTTC CASSRLAGGELAKNIQYF
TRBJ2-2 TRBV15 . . TGTGCCACCAGCGCTGAACCTCCAGGGACGAACACCGGGGAGCTGTTTTTT CATSAEPPGTNTGELFF
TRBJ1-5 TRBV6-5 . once TGTGCCAGCAGTGGATCCCAAGCAGGTCAGCCCCAGCATTTT CASSGSQAGQPQHF
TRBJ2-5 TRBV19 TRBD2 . TGTGCCAAGTCAACTAGCGGCCAAGAGACCCAGTACTTC CAKSTSGQETQYF
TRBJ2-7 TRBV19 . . TGTGCCAGTAGTCCGGGACTGGCCTCCTACGAGCAGTACTTC CASSPGLASYEQYF
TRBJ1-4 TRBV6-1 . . TGTGCCAGCACCCCTGACCGGGGTTATGAAAAACTGTTTTTT CASTPDRGYEKLFF
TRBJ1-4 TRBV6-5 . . TGTGCCAGCAGTACCGGGACACCCAATAATGAAAAACTGTTTTTT CASSTGTPNNEKLFF
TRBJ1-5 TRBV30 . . TGTGCCTGGAGTGAGAGGGCGGGACAGCCCCAGCATTTT CAWSERAGQPQHF
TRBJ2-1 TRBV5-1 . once TGCGCCAGCAGCTCCCTGGACTCCGGCAATGAGCAGTTCTTC CASSSLDSGNEQFF
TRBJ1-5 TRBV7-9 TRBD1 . TGTGCCAGCAGCCTCGGGACAGGGATGGGCCAGCCCCAGCATTTT CASSLGTGMGQPQHF
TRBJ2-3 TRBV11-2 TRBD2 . TGTGCCAGCAGCTTGGTGCACCCTAGCGGGGCGGGCACAGATACGCAGTATTTT CASSLVHPSGAGTDTQYF
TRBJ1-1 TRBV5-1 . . TGCGCCAGCAGCTTGGATGCGAACACTGAAGCTTTCTTT CASSLDANTEAFF
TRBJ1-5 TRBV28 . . TGTGCCAGCAGTTTGGGACCGAGGGGCCAGAGCAATCAGCCCCAGCATTTT CASSLGPRGQSNQPQHF
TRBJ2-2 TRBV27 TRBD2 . TGTGCCAGCCGCATAGCGGGAGTCCCCGGGGAGCTGTTTTTT CASRIAGVPGELFF
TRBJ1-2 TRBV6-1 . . TGTGCCAGCAGTGTTTCCAGGGTCGGCTATGGCTACACCTTC CASSVSRVGYGYTF
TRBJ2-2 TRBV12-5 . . TGTGCTAGTGGTTTGGTACTCACCGGGGAGCTGTTTTTT CASGLVLTGELFF
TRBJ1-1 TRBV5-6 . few TGTGCCAGCAGCTTGGTCGGTGGGGCCCAGGGAGCTTTCTTT CASSLVGGAQGAFF
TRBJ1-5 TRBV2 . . TGTGCCAGCAGTGGGACAGGCAATCAGCCCCAGCATTTT CASSGTGNQPQHF
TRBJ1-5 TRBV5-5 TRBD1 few TGTGCCAGCAGCTTGGTGGACAGGGGGAGGCAGCCCCAGCATTTT CASSLVDRGRQPQHF
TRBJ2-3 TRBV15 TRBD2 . TGTGCCACCAGCCCTTCACGGGGGGGGGCTACGCAGTATTTT CATSPSRGGATQYF
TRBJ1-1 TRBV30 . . TGTGCCTGGAGTCCCGCTGGATTAGCGAACACTGAAGCTTTCTTT CAWSPAGLANTEAFF
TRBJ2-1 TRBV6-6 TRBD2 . TGTGCCAGCAGCCGACTAGCGGGGGGCGGGGTCAATGAGCAGTTCTTC CASSRLAGGGVNEQFF
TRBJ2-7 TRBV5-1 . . TGCGCCAGCAGCCTCCTCGGGGACTACGAGCAGTACTTC CASSLLGDYEQYF
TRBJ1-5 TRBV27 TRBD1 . TGTGCCAGCAGTTTATCGGAGGGGGGCCAGGGGGCGGGTCAGCCCCAGCATTTT CASSLSEGGQGAGQPQHF
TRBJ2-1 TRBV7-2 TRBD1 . TGTGCCAGCAGACTTACAGGGGGCGCCTACAATGAGCAGTTCTTC CASRLTGGAYNEQFF
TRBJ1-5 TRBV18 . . TGTGCCAGCTCCGACGGGGGGGAACAGCCCCAGCATTTT CASSDGGEQPQHF
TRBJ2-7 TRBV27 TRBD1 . TGTGCCAGCAGTCCCAGGGGGCTAGCGTACGAGCAGTACTTC CASSPRGLAYEQYF
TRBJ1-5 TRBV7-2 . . TGTGCCAGCAGCTTAGCGATTAGGGGGAATCAGCCCCAGCATTTT CASSLAIRGNQPQHF
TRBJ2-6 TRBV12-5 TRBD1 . TGTGCTAGTGGTTTGGGGACAGGCGGCTCCCACGTCCTGACTTTC CASGLGTGGSHVLTF
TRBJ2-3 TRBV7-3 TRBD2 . TGTGCCAGCAGCTATAGCGGGAGGGGAGGGGATACGCAGTATTTT CASSYSGRGGDTQYF
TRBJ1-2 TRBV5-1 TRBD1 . TGCGCCAGCAGCTTGGCCAAATCGGGACAGGAGCGTGGCTACACCTTC CASSLAKSGQERGYTF
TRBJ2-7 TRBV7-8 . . TGTGCCAGCAGCTTATGGTCCACCGGGAGTAGTAACGAGCAGTACTTC CASSLWSTGSSNEQYF
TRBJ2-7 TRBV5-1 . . TGCGCCAGCTCGTCATCGGGGTCCTGGAAGTCCTACGAGCAGTACTTC CASSSSGSWKSYEQYF
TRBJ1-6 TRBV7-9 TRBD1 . TGTGCCAGCAGACCCCGGGACAGGGATAATTCACCCCTCCACTTT CASRPRDRDNSPLHF
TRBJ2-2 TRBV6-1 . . TGTGCCAGCGGGGTAGACCTTCACAACACCGGGGAGCTGTTTTTT CASGVDLHNTGELFF
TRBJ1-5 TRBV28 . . TGTGCCAGCAGTTTGCCCGGCAATAGCAATCAGCCCCAGCATTTT CASSLPGNSNQPQHF
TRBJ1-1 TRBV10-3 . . TGTGCCATCACAAGGGAAGGGGACACTGAAGCTTTCTTT CAITREGDTEAFF
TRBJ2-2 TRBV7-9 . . TGTGCCAGCACCCAGGGGCGGGCAAACACCGGGGAGCTGTTTTTT CASTQGRANTGELFF
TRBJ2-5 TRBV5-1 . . TGCGCCAGCAGCTTGGGGCTGGGCTTGGTAATCGGTGGCCAGTACTTC CASSLGLGLVIGGQYF
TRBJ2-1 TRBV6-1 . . TGTGCCAGCAGTGAACTAGTGAGGAGCTCCTACAATGAGCAGTTCTTC CASSELVRSSYNEQFF
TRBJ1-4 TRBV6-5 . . TGTGCCAGCAAGGGGGGGGATGAAAAACTGTTTTTT CASKGGDEKLFF
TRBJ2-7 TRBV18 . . TGTGCCAGCTCACCACAGGGGGACTCCTACGAGCAGTACTTC CASSPQGDSYEQYF
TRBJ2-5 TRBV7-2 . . TGTGCCAGCAGCTTACCCCTTAGGGTATCATATGAGACCCAGTACTTC CASSLPLRVSYETQYF
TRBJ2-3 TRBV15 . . TGTGCCACCAGCAGCGACGTTAGTTGGGATACGCAGTATTTT CATSSDVSWDTQYF
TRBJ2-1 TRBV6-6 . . TGTGCCAGCAAGGATAGCGGTACTTATGAGCAGTTCTTC CASKDSGTYEQFF
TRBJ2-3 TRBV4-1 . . TGCGCCAGCAGCCAGGCCCCAACGGGCAGCACAGATACGCAGTATTTT CASSQAPTGSTDTQYF
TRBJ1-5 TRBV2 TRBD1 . TGTGCCAGCAGGAGAGGGACAGGATCTAATCAGCCCCAGCATTTT CASRRGTGSNQPQHF
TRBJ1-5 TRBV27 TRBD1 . TGTGCCAGCAGTTTAGCGTCAGGGGGGGATCAGCCCCAGCATTTT CASSLASGGDQPQHF
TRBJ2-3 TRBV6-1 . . TGTGCCAGCCGTCCCCGGGAAGGGGCAGGTGATACGCAGTATTTT CASRPREGAGDTQYF
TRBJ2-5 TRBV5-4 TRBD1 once TGTGCCAGCAGCCTGGGACAGGGGCCTCAAGAGACCCAGTACTTC CASSLGQGPQETQYF
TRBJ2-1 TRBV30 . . TGTGCCTGGAGTGTAGGACCCGCCAGAGGGTTCTTC CAWSVGPARGFF
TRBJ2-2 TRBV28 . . TGTGCCAGCAGTTTATTAGGGGTCGGTTCCAACACCGGGGAGCTGTTTTTT CASSLLGVGSNTGELFF
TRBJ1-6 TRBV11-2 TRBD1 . TGTGCCAGCAGCTTAGACAGGGGGTGGAATTCACCCCTCCACTTT CASSLDRGWNSPLHF